A single sample is the source of the 20 T cell receptor beta chains below, sequenced in a study of shared clonotypes between healthy human individuals. TCRdb's table, derived via immunoSEQ multiplex PCR, lists solely in-frame clones and lacks some. The table includes over a million clones, about 98.5% detected once. Input material: naive CD4+ T cells sorted from blood. Noted subset: CD45RA+ positively selected. These TCRs come from a man between 25 and 39 years old in good health.

The gene calls are TRBV5-4 and TRBJ2-1; no definite D call. Trimming left V 2 bases short and J 3 bases short, with 12 bases between. From germline, CDR1 is SGHNT and CDR2 YYREEE (reference sequence). The CDR3 runs to 15 residues. Written as DNA, the CDR3 is TGTGCCAGCAGCTTTCCGGAATCTAACTACAATGAGCAGTTCTTC. Translated: CASSFPESNYNEQFF.

The chain has TRBV9 and TRBJ2-7; 7 bases match TRBD1. The trim removed 4 bases at V and 6 bases at J, leaving 13 bases unmatched. CDR1 SGDLS and CDR2 YYNGEE come from the germline V gene. CDR3 length: 15 residues. CDR3: CASSTSGLGQREQYF. CDR3 in DNA: TGTGCCAGCAGCACCTCCGGCCTGGGACAGCGCGAGCAGTACTTC.

The V and J genes are TRBV5-4 and TRBJ2-1; D remains unclear. Germline lookup yields CDR1 SGHNT and CDR2 YYREEE (reference sequence). V was pared by 1 base and J by 8 bases, with 13 bases between. The CDR3 length is 14 residues. CDR3 DNA sequence: TGTGCCAGCAGCTTGCTTGACTTTTCTCATGAGCAGTTCTTC. This encodes CASSLLDFSHEQFF.

In its sample, this clone was seen once. The J gene is TRBJ2-1, the V gene TRBV27; TRBD1 agrees at 7 bases. Germline V gene sequence: CDR1 MNHEY, CDR2 SMNVEV (reference sequence). J gave up 9 bases and V 0 bases, and 8 bases lay outside the gene matches. CDR3 length equals 15 residues. CDR3 region: CASSLSPTGNTEQFF. DNA of the CDR3: TGTGCCAGCAGTTTATCTCCGACAGGGAATACTGAGCAGTTCTTC.

The chain combines TRBV7-9 with TRBJ2-5, with D possibly being TRBD2 (6 bases). The CDR3 is 14 amino acids. Looked up from germline, CDR1 is SEHNR and CDR2 is FQNEAQ (reference sequence). V was trimmed by 3 bases and J by 1 base, leaving 9 bases between them. This chain's CDR3 is CASSLWEVQETQYF. In DNA form, the CDR3 reads TGTGCCAGCAGCTTGTGGGAGGTCCAAGAGACCCAGTACTTC. Complete variable domain (other parts from reference TRBV7-9 and TRBJ2-5): DTGVSQNPRHKITKRGQNVTFRCDPISEHNRLYWYRQTLGQGPEFLTYFQNEAQLEKSRLLSDRFSAERPKGSFSTLEIQRTEQGDSAMYLCASSLWEVQETQYFGPGTRLLVL.

CDR3 in DNA: TGTGCCAGCAGCTTGGAGGAGTACGAGCAGTACTTC. This encodes CASSLEEYEQYF. The rearrangement uses TRBV5-6 and TRBJ2-7; D unresolved. The CDR3 is 12 residues long. Germline V gives CDR1 SGHDT, CDR2 YYEEEE. Trimming took 0 bases from V and 4 from J, leaving 5 bases between them.

For the CDR3, the DNA is TGTGCCAGCAGTTTTCGGACAGGGGGCTCCATGAACACTGAAGCTTTCTTT. Its protein product is CASSFRTGGSMNTEAFF. The J gene is TRBJ1-1, the V gene TRBV28, with 11 bases matching TRBD1. The CDR3 sequence is 17 residues long. In germline, CDR1 is MDHEN, CDR2 SYDVKM. V shed 3 bases, J shed 0 bases, and the junction held 6 bases outside the gene matches.

The chain has TRBV5-1 and TRBJ2-1; 11 bases are a match to TRBD2. The length of the CDR3 is 15 residues. Germline CDR1 reads SGHRS; CDR2 reads YFSETQ. V shed 1 base, J shed 9 bases, and the junction held 6 bases outside the gene matches. This CDR3 reads CASSLTSGSSGEQFF. The DNA for the CDR3 is TGCGCCAGCAGCTTGACTAGCGGGAGCTCAGGTGAGCAGTTCTTC.

The J gene is TRBJ2-7, the V gene TRBV28, with a weak D call TRBD2 (7 bases). Germline V CDR1 and CDR2: MDHEN, SYDVKM. This CDR3 comprises 20 residues. The V end lost 7 bases, the J end lost 3 bases, and 34 bases lay between the germline ends. In DNA, the CDR3 is TGTGCCAGCACCCTTCCTAGGGGGGGCGGACGGGAGATGAGCCTCTACGAGCAGTACTTC. As protein: CASTLPRGGGREMSLYEQYF.

The chain employs TRBV9 and TRBJ2-5, with 8 bases that match TRBD1. Germline CDR1 and CDR2: SGDLS and YYNGEE. CDR3 size: 14 residues. After removal of 4 bases from V and 3 bases from J, the junction contained 5 bases not matched to a gene. The CDR3, as DNA: TGTGCCAGCAGCCCAAGGACAGGGAAAGAGACCCAGTACTTC. It yields the protein CASSPRTGKETQYF.

This chain links TRBV5-5 with TRBJ1-1, with no clear D. From germline, CDR1 is SGHKS and CDR2 YYEKEE (reference sequence). Trimming took 1 base from V and 4 from J, leaving 11 bases between them. The CDR3 runs to 14 residues. In DNA form, the CDR3 reads TGTGCCAGCAGCTTGCTCCGGAGGGCCACTGAAGCTTTCTTT. It translates to CASSLLRRATEAFF.

The chain has TRBV19 and TRBJ2-1; 9 positions agree with TRBD1. The J segment lost 8 bases and the V segment lost 3 bases, leaving 8 bases of the junction unmatched. The CDR3 has 15 residues. The germline V gene encodes CDR1 LNHDA and CDR2 SQIVND (reference sequence). The DNA for the CDR3 is TGTGCCAGTAGTATCGGGGGACAGGGAGGCGATGAGCAGTTCTTC. Amino acid sequence: CASSIGGQGGDEQFF.

V usage is TRBV11-3 and J usage is TRBJ1-5; D unclear. The CDR3 has 13 amino acids. V lost 5 bases and J 7 bases, leaving 12 bases between the germline ends. Germline V CDR1 and CDR2: SGHNT, YENEEA. The CDR3 sequence is CASSKGGGQPQHF. The CDR3 DNA sequence: TGTGCCAGCAGCAAAGGAGGCGGGCAGCCCCAGCATTTT.

This chain joins TRBV30 and TRBJ1-3, with D uncertain. CDR1 and CDR2 from the germline V gene are GTSNPN and SVGIG (reference sequence). Deletions cut 2 bases from V and 3 bases from J, with 11 bases between. This CDR3 has 14 amino acids. CDR3 loop: CAWSRGGLGNTIYF. Written as DNA, the CDR3 is TGTGCCTGGAGTCGAGGAGGTCTTGGAAACACCATATATTTT.

The V gene is TRBV13, the J gene TRBJ2-1; 10 positions match TRBD2. The CDR3 runs 14 residues. Germline-derived CDR1 and CDR2 are PRHDT and FYEKMQ (reference sequence). V trimming: 2 bases; J trimming: 15 bases; junction bases outside the gene matches: 10. The CDR3 protein is CASSLFGLADKAFF. The CDR3 coding sequence is TGTGCCAGCAGCTTATTTGGACTAGCGGATAAAGCGTTCTTC.

The rearrangement links TRBV2 to TRBJ2-7; TRBD1 matches at 7 bases. The germline gives CDR1 SNHLY, CDR2 FYNNEI. V dropped 5 bases and J dropped 0; count of bases not matched to a gene: 7. The length of the CDR3 is 15 residues. The CDR3 nucleotides are TGTGCCAGCAGTACCGGGACAGCAAGCTCCTACGAGCAGTACTTC. Amino acid sequence: CASSTGTASSYEQYF.

The J gene is TRBJ2-7, the V gene TRBV5-8; D possibly corresponds to TRBD1 (5 bases). The germline V gene encodes CDR1 SGHTS and CDR2 YDEGEE. This CDR3 has 16 amino acids. Trimming pared 1 base from V and 4 bases from J, leaving 18 bases between. The CDR3 is CASSLKGLGLHYEQYF. The CDR3 DNA follows: TGTGCCAGCAGCTTGAAGGGGCTCGGTCTTCATTACGAGCAGTACTTC.

This clone appeared a single time. The V call is TRBV10-3, the J call TRBJ1-1, with TRBD1 matching over 8 bases. The trim removed 7 bases at V and 5 bases at J, leaving 9 bases unmatched. In germline, CDR1 is ENHRY, CDR2 SYGVKD. The CDR3 has 14 amino acids. The CDR3 reads CAIKGDRRNTEAFF. As DNA, the CDR3 is TGTGCCATCAAGGGGGACAGGAGGAATACTGAAGCTTTCTTT.

The V and J genes are TRBV15 and TRBJ1-5; TRBD1 aligns across 10 bases. Germline CDR1 reads LNHNV; CDR2 reads YYDKDF (reference sequence). V lost 5 bases and J lost 4; bases outside the gene matches: 5. This CDR3 comprises 15 residues. As DNA, the CDR3 is TGTGCCACCAGCGGAGGACAGGGGGTAAATCAGCCCCAGCATTTT. Translation: CATSGGQGVNQPQHF.

V is TRBV7-9 and J is TRBJ2-5, with 8 bases lining up with TRBD2. The CDR3 loop spans 14 amino acids. Germline CDR1 is SEHNR and CDR2 is FQNEAQ (reference sequence). The ends lost 5 bases at V and 7 bases at J; junction bases unmatched: 9. The CDR3 spells CASSPTGRAATQYF. CDR3 bases: TGTGCCAGCAGCCCCACCGGGAGGGCTGCGACCCAGTACTTC.